The clone carrying this TCR beta chain was observed a few times. This CDR3 is built from 15 residues. CDR1 is LGHNA and CDR2 is YNFKEQ in the germline V gene. Trimming pared 0 bases from V and 7 bases from J, leaving 12 bases between. The isolated RNA, all of it, was reverse transcribed, so expressed TCRB transcripts were what got sequenced. Sequencing was performed with immunoSEQ multiplex PCR; in TCRdb, only in-frame clones are kept and a portion is missing. Of just over 600,000 clones listed, about a sixth are singletons. The data stem from a study of beta chain features in type 1 diabetes. This TCR derives from a man aged 18 to 30 in good health. Sequences were obtained from naive CD4+ T cells from blood. The genes are TRBV4-2 and TRBJ1-4, with no clear D. This chain's CDR3 is CASSQDGPLGEKLFF. The CDR3 DNA is TGTGCCAGCAGCCAAGATGGACCCCTGGGTGAAAAACTGTTTTTT.